This entry is about one TCR beta chain. Its antigen is not identified. V was cut by 1 base and J by 1 base, with 15 bases left in between. Germline assignment: CDR1 MGHRA and CDR2 YSYEKL. CDR3 size: 17 residues. This entry belongs to a study of blood T cells in healthy people across ages. Study conclusions and caveats: It was not known whether donors were CMV positive (a possible confounder of expanded clonotype changes).

A second roughly 6 to 11 cycle PCR used barcoded and J-beta primers. TCRdb itself ran the 5' RACE reads through MiXCR, one entry per CDR3 protein. Here the sample spans about 780,000 distinct CDR3 sequences, about a quarter being singletons. The sample also formed part of further work on T cells of mothers and their children. That report notes: A primer called M1S, used in the second PCR, added sample barcodes and 2-4 random nucleotides.

Sequencing was performed on blood. The rearrangement uses TRBV4-1 and TRBJ2-3; D is unclear. The source is a boy aged 5-17 years in good health. The CDR3 loop reads CASSQGEASLGTDTQYF. CDR3 in DNA: TGCGCCAGCAGCCAAGGGGAAGCAAGTCTCGGCACAGATACGCAGTATTTT.